This T cell receptor beta chain came from a study of T cells after yellow fever vaccination. Study-wide results and caveats: The secondary response was weaker but peaked faster, day 5 versus 15.

This clonotype was picked up many times. Its specificity is not known. TCRdb recomputed calls from the 5' RACE reads with MiXCR, one row per CDR3 protein. This sample has about 53,000 distinct CDR3 sequences, with around 6.5% found just once. The junction had 10 bases not matched to a gene; V was cut back by 5 bases and J by 1 base. This CDR3 has 17 amino acids. CDR1 is SGHTA and CDR2 is FQGNSA in the germline V gene. The chain couples TRBV7-2 to TRBJ2-7; TRBD2 matches 11 bases. The TCR originated in a man between 18 and 35 years old who received the YFV17D yellow fever vaccine. The specimen comprised CD8+ T cells sorted from PBMCs, sampled on the day of the first yellow fever vaccination. The CDR3 coding sequence is TGTGCCAGCAGCCAAATTTCTACTAGCGGGGGTTCCTACGAGCAGTACTTC. This codes for CASSQISTSGGSYEQYF.